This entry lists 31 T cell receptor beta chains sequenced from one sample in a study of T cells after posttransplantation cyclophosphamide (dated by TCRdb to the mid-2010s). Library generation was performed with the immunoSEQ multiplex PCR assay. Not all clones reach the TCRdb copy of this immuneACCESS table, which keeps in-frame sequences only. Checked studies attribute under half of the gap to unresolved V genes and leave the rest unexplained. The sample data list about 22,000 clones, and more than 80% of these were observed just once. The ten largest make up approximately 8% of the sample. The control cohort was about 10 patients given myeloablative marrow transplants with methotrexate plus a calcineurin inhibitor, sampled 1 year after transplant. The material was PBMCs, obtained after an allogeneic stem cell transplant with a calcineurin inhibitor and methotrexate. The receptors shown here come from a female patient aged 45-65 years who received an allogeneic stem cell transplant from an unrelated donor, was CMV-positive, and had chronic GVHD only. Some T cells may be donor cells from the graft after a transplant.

CDR3 loop: CASSHRGEINEQFF. CDR3 bases: TGCGCCAGCAGCCACCGGGGGGAGATCAATGAGCAGTTCTTC. The rearrangement joins TRBV4-1 to TRBJ2-1, with 7 bases aligning to TRBD2. The CDR3 covers 14 residues. The trim removed 3 bases at V and 6 bases at J, leaving 5 bases unmatched. Germline V lookup: CDR1 MGHRA, CDR2 YSYEKL.

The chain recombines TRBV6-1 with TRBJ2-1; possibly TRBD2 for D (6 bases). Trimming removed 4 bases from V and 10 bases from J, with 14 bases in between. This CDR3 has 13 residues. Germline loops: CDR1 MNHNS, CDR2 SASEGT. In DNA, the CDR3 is TGTGCCAGCAGTGGGGGACTCCCCGCCGAGCAGTTCTTC. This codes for CASSGGLPAEQFF.

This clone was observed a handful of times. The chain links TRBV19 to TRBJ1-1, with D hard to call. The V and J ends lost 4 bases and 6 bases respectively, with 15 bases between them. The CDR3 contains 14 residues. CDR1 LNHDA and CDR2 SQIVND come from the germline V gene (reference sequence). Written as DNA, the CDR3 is TGTGCCAGTAGTACACCCGTGGGGAGGGCTGAAGCTTTCTTT. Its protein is CASSTPVGRAEAFF.

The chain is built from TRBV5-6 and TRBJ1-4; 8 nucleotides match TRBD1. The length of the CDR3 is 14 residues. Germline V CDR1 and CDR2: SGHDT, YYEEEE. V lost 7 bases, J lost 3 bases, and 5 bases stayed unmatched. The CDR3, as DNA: TGTGCCAGCGGAGGACAGGGTGCTAATGAAAAACTGTTTTTT. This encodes CASGGQGANEKLFF.

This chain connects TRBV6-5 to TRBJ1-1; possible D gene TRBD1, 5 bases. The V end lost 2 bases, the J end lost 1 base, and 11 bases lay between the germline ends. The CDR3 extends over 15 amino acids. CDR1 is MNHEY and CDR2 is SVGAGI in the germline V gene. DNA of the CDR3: TGTGCCAGCAGTTACGGGGGGGTCAGGAACACTGAAGCTTTCTTT. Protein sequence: CASSYGGVRNTEAFF.

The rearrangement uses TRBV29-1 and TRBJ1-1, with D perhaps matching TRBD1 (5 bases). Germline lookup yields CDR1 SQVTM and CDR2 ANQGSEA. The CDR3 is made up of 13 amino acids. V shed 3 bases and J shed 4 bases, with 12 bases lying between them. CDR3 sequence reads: CSVDSGGGTEAFF. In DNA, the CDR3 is TGCAGCGTTGACTCGGGGGGGGGCACTGAAGCTTTCTTT.

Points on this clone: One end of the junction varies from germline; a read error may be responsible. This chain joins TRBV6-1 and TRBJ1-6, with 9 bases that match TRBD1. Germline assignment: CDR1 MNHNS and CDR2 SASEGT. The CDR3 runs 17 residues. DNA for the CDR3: TGTGCCAGCAGTCAAGCATCTGGACAGGGGCACAATTCACCCCTCCACTTT. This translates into CASSQASGQGHNSPLHF.

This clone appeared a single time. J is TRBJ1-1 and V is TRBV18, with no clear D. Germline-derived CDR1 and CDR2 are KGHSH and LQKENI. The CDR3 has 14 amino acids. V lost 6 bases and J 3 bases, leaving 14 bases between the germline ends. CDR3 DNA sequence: TGTGCCAGCTCCCCCAGGCGCGAATACACTGAAGCTTTCTTT. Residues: CASSPRREYTEAFF.

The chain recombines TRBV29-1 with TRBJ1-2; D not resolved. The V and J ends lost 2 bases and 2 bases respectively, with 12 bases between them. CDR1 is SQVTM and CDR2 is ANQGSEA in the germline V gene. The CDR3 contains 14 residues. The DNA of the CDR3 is TGCAGCGTTGAATTAGGCCCGAGGAACTATGGCTACACCTTC. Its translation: CSVELGPRNYGYTF.

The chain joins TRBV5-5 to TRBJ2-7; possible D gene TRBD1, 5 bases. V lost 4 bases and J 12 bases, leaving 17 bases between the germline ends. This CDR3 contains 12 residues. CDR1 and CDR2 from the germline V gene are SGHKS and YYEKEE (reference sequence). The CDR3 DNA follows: TGTGCCAGCAGCGCTCCGTCTGGGGCGGCGTACTTC. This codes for CASSAPSGAAYF.

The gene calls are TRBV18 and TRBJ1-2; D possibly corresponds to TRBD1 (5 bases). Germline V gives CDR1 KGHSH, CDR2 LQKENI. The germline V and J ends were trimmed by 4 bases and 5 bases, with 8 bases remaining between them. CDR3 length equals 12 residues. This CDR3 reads CASSQDNYGYTF. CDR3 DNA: TGTGCCAGCTCACAGGACAATTATGGCTACACCTTC.

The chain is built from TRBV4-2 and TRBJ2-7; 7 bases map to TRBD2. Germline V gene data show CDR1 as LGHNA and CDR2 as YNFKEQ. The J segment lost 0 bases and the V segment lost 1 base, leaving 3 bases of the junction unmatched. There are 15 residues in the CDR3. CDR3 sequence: CASSQASGSSYEQYF. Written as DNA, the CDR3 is TGTGCCAGCAGCCAAGCTAGCGGTAGCTCCTACGAGCAGTACTTC.

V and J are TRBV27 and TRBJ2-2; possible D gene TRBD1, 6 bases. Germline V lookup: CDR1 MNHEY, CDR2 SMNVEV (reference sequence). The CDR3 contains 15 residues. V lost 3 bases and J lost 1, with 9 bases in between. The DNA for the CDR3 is TGTGCCAGCAGTTTTCAGACAGGGAACACCGGGGAGCTGTTTTTT. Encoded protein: CASSFQTGNTGELFF.

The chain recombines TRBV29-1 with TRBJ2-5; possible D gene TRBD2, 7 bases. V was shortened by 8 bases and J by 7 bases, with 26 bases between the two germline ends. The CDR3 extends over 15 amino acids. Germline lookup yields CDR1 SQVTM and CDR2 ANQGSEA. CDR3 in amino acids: CSTEGGAGPVLTQYF. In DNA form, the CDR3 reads TGCAGCACCGAGGGGGGGGCAGGGCCAGTTCTGACCCAGTACTTC. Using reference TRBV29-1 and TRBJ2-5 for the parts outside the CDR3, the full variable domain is SAVISQKPSRDICQRGTSLTIQCQVDSQVTMMFWYRQQPGQSLTLIATANQGSEATYESGFVIDKFPISRPNLTFSTLTVSNMSPEDSSIYLCSTEGGAGPVLTQYFGPGTRLLVL.

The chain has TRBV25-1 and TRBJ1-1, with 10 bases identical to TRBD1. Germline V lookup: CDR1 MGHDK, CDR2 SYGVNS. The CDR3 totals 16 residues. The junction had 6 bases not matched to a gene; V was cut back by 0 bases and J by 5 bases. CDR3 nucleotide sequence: TGTGCCAGCAGTGAATACTGGGACAGGGGTGGGACTGAAGCTTTCTTT. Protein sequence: CASSEYWDRGGTEAFF.

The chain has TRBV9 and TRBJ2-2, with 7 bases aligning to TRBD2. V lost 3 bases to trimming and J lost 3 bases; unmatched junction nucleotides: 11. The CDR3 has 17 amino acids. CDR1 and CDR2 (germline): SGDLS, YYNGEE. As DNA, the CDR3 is TGTGCCAGCAGCGCCCGAATGTCTAGCGGATACACCGGGGAGCTGTTTTTT. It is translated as CASSARMSSGYTGELFF.

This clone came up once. CDR3 DNA sequence: TGTGCCAGCAGCTTAAGCGGTCCGGCGAAGGAAAAACTGTTTTTT. Translation gives CASSLSGPAKEKLFF. This chain uses TRBV7-2 with TRBJ1-4; no firm D call. Germline CDR1 SGHTA, CDR2 FQGNSA. The V and J ends lost 2 bases and 8 bases respectively, with 15 bases between them. The CDR3 has 15 residues.

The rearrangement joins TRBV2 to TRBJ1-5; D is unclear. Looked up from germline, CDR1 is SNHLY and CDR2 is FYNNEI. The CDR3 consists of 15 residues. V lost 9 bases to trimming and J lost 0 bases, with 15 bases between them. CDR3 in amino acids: CASSQEDISNQPQHF. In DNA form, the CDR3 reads TGTGCCAGTTCTCAAGAAGACATTAGCAATCAGCCCCAGCATTTT.

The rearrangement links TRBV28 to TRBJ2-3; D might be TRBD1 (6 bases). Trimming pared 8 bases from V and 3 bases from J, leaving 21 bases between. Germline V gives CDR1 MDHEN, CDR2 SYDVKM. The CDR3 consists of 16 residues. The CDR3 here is CASRGQGPRVTDTQYF. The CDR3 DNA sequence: TGTGCCAGCCGGGGACAAGGCCCCCGAGTGACAGATACGCAGTATTTT.

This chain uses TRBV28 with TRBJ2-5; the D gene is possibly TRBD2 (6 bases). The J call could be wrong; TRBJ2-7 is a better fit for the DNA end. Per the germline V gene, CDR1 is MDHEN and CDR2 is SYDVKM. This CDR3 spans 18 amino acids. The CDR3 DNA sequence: TGTGCCGTATCCTCCGGGAGTAGTTGGGCTGCCACGTCCTACGAGCAGTACTTC. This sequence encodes CAVSSGSSWAATSYEQYF.

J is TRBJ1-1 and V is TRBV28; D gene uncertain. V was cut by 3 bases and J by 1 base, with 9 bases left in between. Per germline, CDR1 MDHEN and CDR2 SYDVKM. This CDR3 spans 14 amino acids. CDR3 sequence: CASSFGRGNTEAFF. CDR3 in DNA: TGTGCCAGCAGTTTCGGCCGCGGGAACACTGAAGCTTTCTTT. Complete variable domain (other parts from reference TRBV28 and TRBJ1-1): DVKVTQSSRYLVKRTGEKVFLECVQDMDHENMFWYRQDPGLGLRLIYFSYDVKMKEKGDIPEGYSVSREKKERFSLILESASTNQTSMYLCASSFGRGNTEAFFGQGTRLTVV.

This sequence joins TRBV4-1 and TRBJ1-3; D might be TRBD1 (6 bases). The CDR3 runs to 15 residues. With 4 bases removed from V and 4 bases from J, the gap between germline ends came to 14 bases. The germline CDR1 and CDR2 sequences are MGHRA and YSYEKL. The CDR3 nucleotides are TGCGCCAGCAGCCGTATACAGGGAGTCGGAAACACCATATATTTT. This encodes CASSRIQGVGNTIYF.

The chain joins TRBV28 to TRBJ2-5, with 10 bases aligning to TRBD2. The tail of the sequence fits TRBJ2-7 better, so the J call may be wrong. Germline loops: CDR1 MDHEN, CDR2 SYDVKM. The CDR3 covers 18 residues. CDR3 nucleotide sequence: TGTGCCAGCAGCCCCGGACTAGCGGCTAGACTGAGCTCCTACGAGCAGTACTTC. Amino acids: CASSPGLAARLSSYEQYF.

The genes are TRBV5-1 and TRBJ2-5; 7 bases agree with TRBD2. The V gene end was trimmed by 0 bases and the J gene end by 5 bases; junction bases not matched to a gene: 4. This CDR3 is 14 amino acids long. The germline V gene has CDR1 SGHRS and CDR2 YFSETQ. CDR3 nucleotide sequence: TGCGCCAGCAGCTTGGAATTGGGAGGGGAGACCCAGTACTTC. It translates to CASSLELGGETQYF.

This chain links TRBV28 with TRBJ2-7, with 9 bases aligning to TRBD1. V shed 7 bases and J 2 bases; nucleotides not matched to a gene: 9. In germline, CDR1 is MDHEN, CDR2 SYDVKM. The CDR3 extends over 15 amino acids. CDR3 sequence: CASKTGQGKAYEQYF. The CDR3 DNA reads TGTGCCAGCAAGACGGGACAGGGAAAGGCCTACGAGCAGTACTTC.

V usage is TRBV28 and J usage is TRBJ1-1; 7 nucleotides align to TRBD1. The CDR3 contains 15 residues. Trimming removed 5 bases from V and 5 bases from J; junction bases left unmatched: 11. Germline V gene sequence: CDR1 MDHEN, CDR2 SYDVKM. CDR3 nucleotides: TGTGCCAGCAGTCGAGAATGGGACAGCGATACTGAAGCTTTCTTT. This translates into CASSREWDSDTEAFF.

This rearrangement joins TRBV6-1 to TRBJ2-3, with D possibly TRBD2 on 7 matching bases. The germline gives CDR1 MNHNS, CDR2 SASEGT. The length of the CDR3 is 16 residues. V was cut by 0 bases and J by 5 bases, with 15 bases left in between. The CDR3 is CASSEAGGARGDTQYF. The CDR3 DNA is TGTGCCAGCAGTGAAGCGGGGGGGGCACGTGGAGATACGCAGTATTTT.

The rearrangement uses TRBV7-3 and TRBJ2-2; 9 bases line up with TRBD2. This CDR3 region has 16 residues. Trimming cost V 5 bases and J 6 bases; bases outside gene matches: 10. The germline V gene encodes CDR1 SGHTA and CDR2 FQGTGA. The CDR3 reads CASSPRVAGVAGELFF. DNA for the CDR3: TGTGCCAGCAGCCCCCGGGTAGCGGGAGTCGCCGGGGAGCTGTTTTTT.

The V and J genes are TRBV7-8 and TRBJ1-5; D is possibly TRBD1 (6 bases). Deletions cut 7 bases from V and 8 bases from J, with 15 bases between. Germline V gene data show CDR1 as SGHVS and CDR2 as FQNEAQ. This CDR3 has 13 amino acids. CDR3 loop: CASNSGGLEPQHF. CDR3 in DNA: TGTGCCAGCAATTCGGGGGGCCTGGAGCCCCAGCATTTT.

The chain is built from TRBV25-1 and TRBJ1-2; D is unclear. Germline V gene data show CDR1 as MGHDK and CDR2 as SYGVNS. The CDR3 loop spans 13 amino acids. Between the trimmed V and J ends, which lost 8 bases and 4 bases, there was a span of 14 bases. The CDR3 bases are TGTGCCAGCTGCCGGGGTTGGGGCTATGGCTACACCTTC. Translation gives CASCRGWGYGYTF.

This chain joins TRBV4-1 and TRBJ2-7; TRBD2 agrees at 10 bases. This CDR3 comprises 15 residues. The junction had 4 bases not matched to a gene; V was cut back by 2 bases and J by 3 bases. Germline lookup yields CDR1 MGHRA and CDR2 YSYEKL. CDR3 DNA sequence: TGCGCCAGCAGCCAACCCAGCGGGAGGGTCTACGAGCAGTACTTC. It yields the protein CASSQPSGRVYEQYF.